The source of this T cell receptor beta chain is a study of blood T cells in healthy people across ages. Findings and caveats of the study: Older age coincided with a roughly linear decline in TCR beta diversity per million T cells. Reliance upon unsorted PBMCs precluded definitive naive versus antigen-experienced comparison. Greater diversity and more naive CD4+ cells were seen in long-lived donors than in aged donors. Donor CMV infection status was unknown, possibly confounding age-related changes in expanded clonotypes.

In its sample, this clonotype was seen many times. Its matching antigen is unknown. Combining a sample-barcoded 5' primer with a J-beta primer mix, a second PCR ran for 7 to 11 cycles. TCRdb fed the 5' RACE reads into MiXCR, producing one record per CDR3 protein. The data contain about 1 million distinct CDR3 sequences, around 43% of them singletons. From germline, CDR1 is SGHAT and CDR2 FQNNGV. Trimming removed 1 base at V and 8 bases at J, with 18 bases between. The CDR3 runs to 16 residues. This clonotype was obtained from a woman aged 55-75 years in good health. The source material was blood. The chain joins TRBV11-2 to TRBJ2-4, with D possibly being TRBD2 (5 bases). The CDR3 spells CASSLGSLIQRDIQYF. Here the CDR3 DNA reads TGTGCCAGCAGCTTAGGGTCCCTGATCCAGAGGGACATTCAGTACTTC.